These 31 T cell receptor beta chains were sequenced from one sample in a study of T cell repertoires in cytomegalovirus infection. Antigens for these TCRs are unknown. TCRdb re-called the reads through MiXCR, storing one row per CDR3 protein. Of roughly 500,000 distinct CDR3 sequences listed, 30% to 35% are singletons. The specimen comprised cultured PBMCs, sampled from culture after CMV antigen stimulation. The receptors here all came from a human donor in good health (CMV status not recorded). Some clones in this sample may be carry-over from other donors' samples.

The chain recombines TRBV5-1 with TRBJ1-6; 9 bases fit TRBD1. Germline trimming cut 4 bases from V and 6 bases from J; bases unmatched to any gene: 2. There are 14 residues in the CDR3. Germline V CDR1 and CDR2: SGHRS, YFSETQ. The CDR3 protein is CASSETGGNSPLHF. The DNA for the CDR3 is TGCGCCAGCAGCGAGACAGGGGGTAATTCACCCCTCCACTTT.

This clonotype was picked up a small number of times. This CDR3 is CASSLEPSSSPLHF. CDR3 bases: TGTGCCAGCAGCTTAGAACCCTCCAGTTCACCCCTCCACTTT. V is TRBV7-2 and J is TRBJ1-6; D is unclear. The CDR3 extends over 14 amino acids. Germline assignment: CDR1 SGHTA and CDR2 FQGNSA. Trimming removed 1 base at V and 9 bases at J, with 10 bases between.

This clonotype has just a few counts. The chain links TRBV7-6 to TRBJ2-3, with 9 bases matching TRBD2. CDR1 and CDR2 from the germline V gene are SGHVS and FNYEAQ. V lost 5 bases, J lost 2 bases, and 11 bases stayed unmatched. This CDR3 is built from 17 residues. The CDR3 nucleotides are TGTGCCAGCAGCCCTTACCTGGCGGGAGGGCCCACAGATACGCAGTATTTT. Translated: CASSPYLAGGPTDTQYF.

The sample holds many counts of this clonotype. The rearrangement uses TRBV12-3 or TRBV12-4 and TRBJ1-6; D is uncertain. The CDR3 has 13 residues. Trimming stripped 10 bases from V and 8 bases from J, with 15 bases between. CDR3 residues: CATSRDSDSPLHF. As DNA, the CDR3 is TGTGCCACCTCGAGAGATAGTGATTCACCCCTCCACTTT.

The J gene is TRBJ2-5, the V gene TRBV29-1; 11 positions agree with TRBD2. The length of the CDR3 is 14 residues. Germline values: CDR1 SQVTM, CDR2 ANQGSEA. For the CDR3, the DNA is TGCAGTGTATCCGGGACTAGCGGAGGGGAGACCCAGTACTTC. This sequence encodes CSVSGTSGGETQYF.

This clonotype was seen only once. The chain couples TRBV20-1 to TRBJ1-2, with D perhaps matching TRBD1 (6 bases). V was pared by 2 bases and J by 4 bases, with 17 bases between. The CDR3 consists of 15 residues. Germline CDR1 is DFQATT and CDR2 is SNEGSKA (reference sequence). Written as DNA, the CDR3 is TGCAGTGCTAGAACGAACCCGGGACAACTCTATGGCTACACCTTC. Translation: CSARTNPGQLYGYTF.

CDR3 nucleotide sequence: TGCAGTGCCAAACAGGGGGCGAATGAAGCTTTCTTT. It encodes CSAKQGANEAFF. The V call is TRBV20-1, the J call TRBJ1-1, with 9 bases matching TRBD1. The CDR3 totals 12 residues. CDR1 is DFQATT and CDR2 is SNEGSKA in the germline V gene (reference sequence). Unmatched junction bases numbered 6, after V lost 6 bases and J lost 7 bases.

The chain couples TRBV7-2 to TRBJ1-2; D possibly corresponds to TRBD1 (5 bases). Looked up from germline, CDR1 is SGHTA and CDR2 is FQGNSA. This CDR3 is built from 13 residues. V was trimmed by 3 bases and J by 5 bases, leaving 10 bases between them. CDR3 in DNA: TGTGCCAGCAGCTTTGACAGCGAATATGGCTACACCTTC. The encoded protein is CASSFDSEYGYTF.

In its sample, this clonotype was seen a few times. This rearrangement joins TRBV6-2 or TRBV6-3 to TRBJ2-7; no definite D call. The ends were cut back, 6 bases at V and 2 bases at J, with 11 bases in the middle. There are 13 residues in the CDR3. Germline V gives CDR1 MNHEY, CDR2 SVGEGT. The CDR3 region is CASSSTVAYEQYF. The CDR3 bases are TGTGCCAGCAGCTCGACCGTAGCCTACGAGCAGTACTTC.

V usage is TRBV6-5 and J usage is TRBJ2-6, with 10 bases aligning to TRBD1. V lost 6 bases to trimming and J lost 0 bases; unmatched junction nucleotides: 11. There are 19 residues in the CDR3. Germline loops: CDR1 MNHEY, CDR2 SVGAGI. This CDR3 is CASSPARDRGFSGANVLTF. For the CDR3, the DNA is TGTGCCAGCAGCCCAGCCCGGGACAGGGGATTCTCTGGGGCCAACGTCCTGACTTTC.

A few counts support this clonotype. V gene TRBV19 combines with J gene TRBJ2-1, with 11 bases that match TRBD2. The CDR3 sequence is 19 residues long. Germline assignment: CDR1 LNHDA and CDR2 SQIVND (reference sequence). V was pared by 5 bases and J by 7 bases, with 19 bases of the junction left unmatched. The CDR3 DNA is TGTGCCAGTAGTGGATGGGACTGGTTAGCGGGAGGGGCTGGGAATGAGCAGTTCTTC. It codes for CASSGWDWLAGGAGNEQFF.

The rearrangement joins TRBV10-3 to TRBJ1-1; D is ambiguous. The ends were cut back, 10 bases at V and 1 base at J, with 16 bases in the middle. CDR1 and CDR2 from the germline V gene are ENHRY and SYGVKD. This CDR3 is 14 amino acids long. The CDR3 DNA reads TGTGCCACCGCGAAATCGACGGGGAACACTGAAGCTTTCTTT. It codes for CATAKSTGNTEAFF.

This clonotype was found many times. V is TRBV7-6 and J is TRBJ1-5; D gene uncertain. V lost 1 base to trimming and J lost 6 bases, with 19 bases between them. The length of the CDR3 is 17 residues. Germline CDR1 and CDR2: SGHVS and FNYEAQ. This CDR3 is CASSLGPRKARGQPQHF. CDR3 DNA: TGTGCCAGCAGCTTAGGCCCTCGGAAGGCCCGAGGTCAGCCCCAGCATTTT.

The V gene is TRBV19, the J gene TRBJ1-5; weak D call: TRBD1 (6 bases). The CDR3 sequence is 14 residues long. V was cut by 5 bases and J by 5 bases, with 13 bases left in between. CDR1 and CDR2 (germline): LNHDA, SQIVND (reference sequence). CDR3 sequence (DNA): TGTGCCAGTAGTGTCTGGACAGATCATCAGCCCCAGCATTTT. Its protein product is CASSVWTDHQPQHF.

The chain is built from TRBV29-1 and TRBJ1-2, with D unclear. V gave up 0 bases and J gave up 7 bases, with 6 bases separating them. CDR1 is SQVTM and CDR2 is ANQGSEA in the germline V gene. CDR3 length equals 11 residues. The CDR3 loop is CSVEERAGYTF. CDR3 coding DNA: TGCAGCGTTGAAGAAAGGGCTGGCTACACCTTC.

The chain uses TRBV2 and TRBJ2-1, with TRBD2 matching 11 bases. Germline CDR1 reads SNHLY; CDR2 reads FYNNEI. The ends lost 5 bases at V and 6 bases at J; junction bases unmatched: 9. The CDR3 covers 16 residues. CDR3 region: CASSFGGLAELNEQFF. The CDR3 DNA reads TGTGCCAGCAGTTTTGGGGGACTAGCGGAGCTCAATGAGCAGTTCTTC.

This clonotype was observed a handful of times. This chain joins TRBV29-1 and TRBJ2-5; 7 bases line up with TRBD2. J gave up 3 bases and V 0 bases, and 1 base lay outside the gene matches. The CDR3 runs 13 residues. Germline lookup yields CDR1 SQVTM and CDR2 ANQGSEA. The CDR3 DNA reads as TGCAGCGTTGAAGACCTAGCGGAAGAGACCCAGTACTTC. This codes for CSVEDLAEETQYF.

At least ten counts were recorded for this clonotype. V usage is TRBV12-3 or TRBV12-4 and J usage is TRBJ1-2, with 11 bases identical to TRBD1. This CDR3 contains 15 residues. The V and J ends lost 6 bases and 8 bases, in that order; junction bases with no gene match: 11. The CDR3 is CASSSSDRGLEGYTF. DNA of the CDR3: TGTGCCAGCAGCTCCTCGGACAGGGGGCTAGAGGGCTACACCTTC.

The rearrangement joins TRBV4-1 to TRBJ1-6, with a possible D match to TRBD1 (5 bases). CDR1 is MGHRA, CDR2 YSYEKL, per germline. The V end was cut by 0 bases, the J end by 9 bases, with 18 bases between. The CDR3 is made up of 17 amino acids. DNA for the CDR3: TGCGCCAGCAGCCAAGAAAGTCAGGGCGGAGTAGGTTCACCCCTCCACTTT. It specifies CASSQESQGGVGSPLHF.

The J gene is TRBJ1-1, the V gene TRBV6-5, with TRBD1 as a possible D gene (5 bases). CDR1 and CDR2 from the germline V gene are MNHEY and SVGAGI. The CDR3 has 15 amino acids. Trimming shortened V by 7 bases and J by 7 bases, and 22 bases separated the two germline ends. CDR3 sequence: CASTQNPQGLGEAFF. The CDR3 DNA reads TGTGCCAGCACCCAGAACCCGCAGGGTCTCGGTGAAGCTTTCTTT.

This clonotype was detected a few times. The CDR3 DNA reads as TGCGCCAGCAGCCAAACATTTAGTGGCAATGAGCAGTTCTTC. Translating it yields CASSQTFSGNEQFF. The chain links TRBV4-1 to TRBJ2-1, with unresolved D. Germline CDR1 reads MGHRA; CDR2 reads YSYEKL. The V end lost 2 bases, the J end lost 6 bases, and 11 bases lay between the germline ends. The CDR3 contains 14 residues.

The V gene is TRBV7-8, the J gene TRBJ2-3, with TRBD2 as a possible D gene (5 bases). The V end lost 7 bases, the J end lost 5 bases, and 10 bases lay between the germline ends. The CDR3 extends over 12 amino acids. Germline CDR1 is SGHVS and CDR2 is FQNEAQ. As DNA, the CDR3 is TGTGCCAGCACCACTCGGGGAGATACGCAGTATTTT. Its protein product is CASTTRGDTQYF.

At least ten counts were recorded for this clonotype. V usage is TRBV7-8 and J usage is TRBJ2-3, with 9 nucleotides matching TRBD1. Germline V gives CDR1 SGHVS, CDR2 FQNEAQ. Losses at the gene ends were 3 bases for V and 3 bases for J; bases not matched to a gene: 7. The CDR3 length is 16 residues. The chain's CDR3 is CASSFTETGGTDTQYF. The DNA of the CDR3 is TGTGCCAGCAGCTTCACGGAGACAGGGGGGACAGATACGCAGTATTTT.

The V gene is TRBV4-1, the J gene TRBJ2-1, with 9 bases that match TRBD2. CDR3 length: 17 amino acids. CDR1 is MGHRA, CDR2 YSYEKL, per germline. Trimming at V came to 1 base and at J to 7 bases, leaving 11 bases not matched to a gene. The CDR3 sequence: CASSQAVTLAGLNEQFF. Written as DNA, the CDR3 is TGCGCCAGCAGCCAAGCCGTAACCCTAGCGGGATTGAATGAGCAGTTCTTC.

For the CDR3, the DNA is TGTGCCAGCAGTTACCTTGCGGGGGTCCCCTCCTACGAGCAGTACTTC. The encoded protein is CASSYLAGVPSYEQYF. The chain uses TRBV6-2 or TRBV6-3 and TRBJ2-7; 7 bases align to TRBD2. This CDR3 is 16 amino acids long. Germline CDR1 reads MNHEY; CDR2 reads SVGEGT. V was clipped by 2 bases and J by 0 bases; unmatched bases: 7.

This chain connects TRBV19 to TRBJ2-7; TRBD1 aligns across 8 bases. This CDR3 has 13 residues. J was trimmed by 7 bases and V by 5 bases; bases with no gene match: 7. Germline values: CDR1 LNHDA, CDR2 SQIVND (reference sequence). The CDR3 is CASSRQGAGEQYF. The CDR3 DNA reads TGTGCCAGTAGTCGGCAGGGGGCAGGGGAGCAGTACTTC.

This clonotype occurred a few times. The genes are TRBV12-3 or TRBV12-4 and TRBJ2-7, with 10 positions matching TRBD1. The CDR3 covers 15 residues. V trimming: 5 bases; J trimming: 4 bases; junction bases outside the gene matches: 8. CDR3 sequence reads: CASSQGQGVGYEQYV. CDR3 DNA: TGTGCCAGCAGTCAAGGACAGGGGGTAGGGTACGAGCAGTACGTC.

This clonotype was counted between two and nine times. The gene calls are TRBV7-8 and TRBJ1-5, with D hard to call. V shed 0 bases and J shed 6 bases, with 12 bases lying between them. The CDR3 runs to 15 residues. Germline loops: CDR1 SGHVS, CDR2 FQNEAQ. CDR3 DNA: TGTGCCAGCAGCTTAGCGGGTACCCTGGGTCAGCCCCAGCATTTT. It translates to CASSLAGTLGQPQHF.

The chain employs TRBV27 and TRBJ1-5; a weak D match, TRBD1 (6 bases). The germline gives CDR1 MNHEY, CDR2 SMNVEV (reference sequence). V lost 3 bases and J 2 bases, leaving 14 bases between the germline ends. CDR3 size: 16 residues. In nucleotides, the CDR3 is TGTGCCAGCAGTTTGGATAGCAGGGGCGGCAATCAGCCCCAGCATTTT. Encoded protein: CASSLDSRGGNQPQHF.

This sequence joins TRBV24-1 and TRBJ2-5; 7 bases match TRBD2. With 1 base clipped from V and 5 bases from J, the junction kept 6 bases outside the gene matches. CDR1 and CDR2 (germline): KGHDR, SFDVKD. This CDR3 is built from 15 residues. CDR3 sequence (DNA): TGTGCCACCAGTGATTTTGCGGGAGTCGTGGAGACCCAGTACTTC. It codes for CATSDFAGVVETQYF.

This clonotype was detected only a few times. This chain links TRBV7-6 with TRBJ2-1, with 12 bases matching TRBD2. The germline V gene encodes CDR1 SGHVS and CDR2 FNYEAQ. CDR3 length: 15 residues. The ends lost 4 bases at V and 9 bases at J; junction bases unmatched: 7. CDR3 amino acids: CASSSLTSGSGEQFF. CDR3 sequence (DNA): TGTGCCAGCAGCTCCTTGACTAGCGGGAGCGGTGAGCAGTTCTTC.